What follows are 19 T cell receptor beta chains derived from one specimen sequenced in a study of shared clonotypes between healthy human individuals. Assay: immunoSEQ multiplex PCR; the TCRdb copy retains only in-frame clones and omits some. The table lists roughly 480,000 clones, 70% to 85% of them singletons. The specimen sequenced was PBMCs. Source of these receptors: a woman in her thirties or forties in good health. Some clones in this sample may be carry-over from other donors' samples.

The chain employs TRBV7-2 and TRBJ2-7; weak D call: TRBD2 (6 bases). The germline CDR1 and CDR2 sequences are SGHTA and FQGNSA. The CDR3 runs 14 residues. V shed 5 bases and J shed 3 bases, with 14 bases lying between them. The CDR3 reads CASSQEGTYYEQYF. The CDR3 DNA is TGTGCCAGCAGCCAGGAGGGGACCTACTACGAGCAGTACTTC.

This chain joins TRBV5-5 and TRBJ2-7; D unresolved. The germline gives CDR1 SGHKS, CDR2 YYEKEE (reference sequence). The CDR3 runs 13 residues. The V gene lost 0 bases and the J gene lost 1 base, with 5 bases spanning the gap. The CDR3 bases are TGTGCCAGCAGCTTGGGCCAGTCCTACGAGCAGTACTTC. It is translated as CASSLGQSYEQYF.

This clone appeared once. The V call is TRBV28, the J call TRBJ2-7; possible D gene TRBD1, 6 bases. CDR3 length equals 14 residues. Trimming stripped 4 bases from V and 3 bases from J, with 13 bases between. Per germline, CDR1 MDHEN and CDR2 SYDVKM. CDR3 in amino acids: CASSSHGDNYEQYF. The DNA of the CDR3 is TGTGCCAGCAGTTCCCATGGGGACAACTACGAGCAGTACTTC.

The chain combines TRBV13 with TRBJ2-7; D is perhaps TRBD1 or TRBD2 (6 bases each). V was cut by 0 bases and J by 6 bases, with 21 bases left in between. The CDR3 spans 17 residues. Germline CDR1 PRHDT, CDR2 FYEKMQ (reference sequence). The CDR3 reads CASSLGRFRGGGLEQYF. For the CDR3, the DNA is TGTGCCAGCAGCTTAGGCCGGTTCAGGGGAGGAGGCCTCGAGCAGTACTTC.

V usage is TRBV19 and J usage is TRBJ1-5; D is uncertain. V lost 1 base and J 0 bases, leaving 7 bases between the germline ends. The CDR3 runs to 15 residues. Germline V gives CDR1 LNHDA, CDR2 SQIVND (reference sequence). CDR3 sequence reads: CASSIGRNSNQPQHF. The CDR3 coding sequence is TGTGCCAGTAGTATAGGAAGGAATAGCAATCAGCCCCAGCATTTT.

The V call is TRBV7-9, the J call TRBJ1-1; D uncertain. Germline V gene sequence: CDR1 SEHNR, CDR2 FQNEAQ (reference sequence). V shed 0 bases and J shed 0 bases, with 5 bases lying between them. The CDR3 is made up of 14 amino acids. In DNA, the CDR3 is TGTGCCAGCAGCTTAGCTGTTTTGAACACTGAAGCTTTCTTT. Residues: CASSLAVLNTEAFF.

This chain connects TRBV7-6 to TRBJ2-7; D is undetermined. CDR1 SGHVS and CDR2 FNYEAQ come from the germline V gene. Trimming took off 3 bases at V and 0 bases at J, with 9 bases between the two ends. This CDR3 has 14 residues. CDR3 DNA sequence: TGTGCCAGCAGCTTCCGTCAGAGCTCCTACGAGCAGTACTTC. Translated, it gives CASSFRQSSYEQYF.

The gene calls are TRBV7-6 and TRBJ2-7; D gene unclear. Trimming shortened V by 0 bases and J by 2 bases, and 11 bases separated the two germline ends. The CDR3 length is 15 residues. Germline CDR1 SGHVS, CDR2 FNYEAQ. The CDR3 DNA reads TGTGCCAGCAGCTTAGCGCACGGCCCGACCTACGAGCAGTACTTC. This sequence encodes CASSLAHGPTYEQYF.

A word on this clone: A read error may be the cause here, since a much bigger clone is one base away. Other nucleotide sequences in the sample specify the same CDR3. V is TRBV30 and J is TRBJ2-5; 8 bases align to TRBD2. Looked up from germline, CDR1 is GTSNPN and CDR2 is SVGIG (reference sequence). The CDR3 totals 12 residues. CDR3 region: CAWSPGGETQYF. In DNA, the CDR3 is TGTGCCTGGAGCCCCGGGGGGGAGACACAGTACTTC.

The V gene is TRBV19, the J gene TRBJ1-5, with a possible D match to TRBD1 (6 bases). Germline V CDR1 and CDR2: LNHDA, SQIVND (reference sequence). Between the trimmed V and J ends, which lost 9 bases and 10 bases, there was a span of 22 bases. The CDR3 is 14 residues long. CDR3 in DNA: TGTGCCAGCCAATCCGGGACATGGGACTCCCCCCAGCATTTT. Amino acid sequence: CASQSGTWDSPQHF.

CDR3 region: CATSFRRGRGSYNEQFF. CDR3 DNA sequence: TGTGCCACCAGTTTTCGACGGGGAAGGGGCTCCTACAATGAGCAGTTCTTC. This chain joins TRBV15 and TRBJ2-1; D is possibly TRBD1 or TRBD2 (5 bases each). V lost 6 bases and J 0 bases, leaving 18 bases between the germline ends. The CDR3 sequence is 17 residues long. Germline-derived CDR1 and CDR2 are LNHNV and YYDKDF (reference sequence).

This chain joins TRBV4-1 and TRBJ2-7, with 10 bases matching TRBD2. V shed 1 base, J shed 0 bases, and the junction held 3 bases outside the gene matches. The CDR3 is 16 amino acids. Germline CDR1 reads MGHRA; CDR2 reads YSYEKL. The DNA of the CDR3 is TGCGCCAGCAGCCAAGCAGCGGGGGGGAACTCCTACGAGCAGTACTTC. Translated, it gives CASSQAAGGNSYEQYF.

The rearrangement uses TRBV29-1 and TRBJ2-5; TRBD1 matches 9 bases. The V segment lost 6 bases and the J segment 6 bases; nucleotides outside the gene matches: 8. The CDR3 covers 13 residues. Germline lookup yields CDR1 SQVTM and CDR2 ANQGSEA. CDR3 sequence: CSVPGTGMKTQYF. The CDR3 coding sequence is TGCAGCGTACCAGGGACAGGGATGAAGACCCAGTACTTC.

Of note for this clone: This same CDR3 is encoded by further DNA sequences in the sample. This sequence joins TRBV10-3 and TRBJ2-2, with 7 nucleotides matching TRBD1. Unmatched junction bases numbered 7, after V lost 6 bases and J lost 3 bases. The CDR3 has 15 amino acids. The germline gives CDR1 ENHRY, CDR2 SYGVKD. For the CDR3, the DNA is TGTGCCATCAGCCCGACAGGGCGGGACACCGGGGAGCTGTTTTTT. It is translated as CAISPTGRDTGELFF.

The V and J genes are TRBV10-3 and TRBJ2-2, with D possibly TRBD2 on 6 matching bases. Looked up from germline, CDR1 is ENHRY and CDR2 is SYGVKD. Trimming left V 0 bases short and J 4 bases short, with 18 bases between. This CDR3 has 18 amino acids. Here the CDR3 reads CAISESTMGGMGTGELFF. The CDR3 DNA follows: TGTGCCATCAGTGAGTCGACTATGGGGGGAATGGGCACCGGGGAGCTGTTTTTT.

The V and J genes are TRBV7-2 and TRBJ1-2; no reliable D call. The CDR3 extends over 12 amino acids. Germline CDR1 reads SGHTA; CDR2 reads FQGNSA. Trimming left V 5 bases short and J 5 bases short, with 9 bases between. The CDR3 DNA follows: TGTGCCAGCAGCCCTCGTCGGTATGGCTACACCTTC. Translating it yields CASSPRRYGYTF.

CDR3 sequence (DNA): TGTGCCAGCAGCTTGGCAACCCTGTTAAGGGCTAAGGGTGTCACCGGGGAGCTGTTTTTT. This encodes CASSLATLLRAKGVTGELFF. The chain joins TRBV5-4 to TRBJ2-2; D is uncertain. Germline values: CDR1 SGHNT, CDR2 YYREEE (reference sequence). The CDR3 spans 20 residues. V was clipped by 0 bases and J by 4 bases, with 25 bases between them.

V and J are TRBV11-3 and TRBJ2-2, with D possibly matching TRBD2 (6 bases). V lost 1 base and J lost 3, with 9 bases in between. This CDR3 has 15 amino acids. Germline lookup yields CDR1 SGHNT and CDR2 YENEEA. CDR3 nucleotides: TGTGCCAGCAGCTTAGTCGGGGGTGACACCGGGGAGCTGTTTTTT. It specifies CASSLVGGDTGELFF.

This rearrangement joins TRBV7-8 to TRBJ2-7, with D hard to call. Trimming took 4 bases from V and 4 from J, leaving 17 bases between them. Germline CDR1 SGHVS, CDR2 FQNEAQ. The CDR3 is 15 residues long. CDR3 region: CASSSIADPPYEQYF. CDR3 sequence (DNA): TGTGCCAGCAGCTCGATAGCTGACCCCCCGTACGAGCAGTACTTC.